These 32 T cell receptor beta chains share one sample of origin, sequenced in a study of T cells in Graves' hyperthyroidism and ophthalmopathy (dated by TCRdb to the late 2010s). Library creation used multiplex PCR. The listed sequencing device is Illumina HiSeq 2000. Amplification of TCR beta CDR3 regions was carried out from RNA transcripts. A first-round RT-PCR of the TCR CDR3 used the HTBI primer set with the Qiagen OneStep RT-PCR kit. The public sequencing data were trimmed at Q25 with fastp and processed into clonotypes with MiXCR by TCRdb, which kept only in-frame beta chains. Rows with a matching CDR3 protein are joined into one entry that keeps the most common DNA and genes. This sample has about 840,000 distinct CDR3 sequences in its table, and about two fifths of those were observed once. Of the sample, 7.5% to 9.5% is held by the ten largest clones. Sequencing was performed on blood. These receptors originate from a man aged 18-30 years with Graves' hyperthyroidism.

The table lists this clonotype with many counts. The rearrangement links TRBV6-4 to TRBJ1-1; D is undetermined. V gave up 5 bases and J gave up 3 bases, with 13 bases separating them. This CDR3 is built from 14 residues. The germline gives CDR1 MRHNA, CDR2 SNTAGT. CDR3 sequence: CASSRRHTDTEAFF. The DNA for the CDR3 is TGTGCCAGCAGTCGACGGCACACCGACACTGAAGCTTTCTTT.

The V and J genes are TRBV20-1 and TRBJ1-1; possible D gene TRBD1, 6 bases. Germline lookup yields CDR1 DFQATT and CDR2 SNEGSKA (reference sequence). V dropped 0 bases and J dropped 1 base, with 15 bases sitting between them. The CDR3 is 16 amino acids. Written as DNA, the CDR3 is TGCAGTGCTAGAGATCGCCGGGGCAGGGGGAACACTGAAGCTTTCTTT. This codes for CSARDRRGRGNTEAFF.

The gene calls are TRBV19 and TRBJ1-5; D gene uncertain. The CDR3 totals 14 residues. V was pared by 11 bases and J by 3 bases, with 17 bases between. The germline V gene encodes CDR1 LNHDA and CDR2 SQIVND (reference sequence). CDR3 sequence: CAWNERGNNQPQHF. In nucleotides, the CDR3 is TGTGCCTGGAACGAAAGAGGGAACAATCAGCCCCAGCATTTT.

Notes on this clonotype: This clone may be a read error of a much larger clone one base away. The V and J genes are TRBV7-3 and TRBJ2-2, with TRBD2 as a possible D gene (5 bases). The CDR3 has 13 amino acids. CDR1 is SGHTA and CDR2 is FQGTGA in the germline V gene. The CDR3 loop reads CASSETVTGELLF. The CDR3 bases are TGTGCCAGCAGCGAGACCGTGACCGGGGAGCTGCTTTTT. Looking up the rest from reference TRBV7-3 and TRBJ2-2 gives the full variable domain: GAGVSQTPSNKVTEKGKYVELRCDPISGHTALYWYRQSLGQGPEFLIYFQGTGAADDSGLPNDRFFAVRPEGSVSTLKIQRTERGDSAVYLCASSETVTGELLFGEGSRLTVL.

The chain links TRBV2 to TRBJ1-4; D ambiguous. The CDR3 is 13 residues long. CDR1 and CDR2 from the germline V gene are SNHLY and FYNNEI. V was shortened by 4 bases and J by 6 bases, with 9 bases between the two germline ends. The CDR3: CASSALRDEKLFF. The CDR3 nucleotides are TGTGCCAGCAGTGCACTCCGGGATGAAAAACTGTTTTTT.

Comments on this clonotype: A much more abundant neighbour one base away suggests this may be a read error. The J gene is TRBJ2-5, the V gene TRBV10-3; maybe TRBD1 (6 bases). In germline, CDR1 is ENHRY, CDR2 SYGVKD. The CDR3 sequence is 13 residues long. V shed 11 bases and J shed 5 bases, with 18 bases lying between them. The CDR3 DNA sequence: TGTGCCGCCACCAAACAGGGCGGGGAGACCCAGTACTTC. This gives the protein CAATKQGGETQYF.

This clonotype occurred a few times. For the CDR3, the DNA is TGTGCCAGCAGTACCCCGGGACAGGGGAACGGCTACACCTTC. Protein sequence: CASSTPGQGNGYTF. The chain has TRBV6-5 and TRBJ1-2; 10 bases are shared with TRBD1. CDR1 and CDR2 (germline): MNHEY, SVGAGI. With 5 bases clipped from V and 8 bases from J, the junction kept 8 bases outside the gene matches. The CDR3 has 14 residues.

The CDR3 DNA sequence: TGTGCCAGCAGCGGCGGGACAGGAGGGAACACTGAAGCTTTCTTT. Amino acids: CASSGGTGGNTEAFF. This chain uses TRBV9 with TRBJ1-1, with 8 nucleotides matching TRBD1. The CDR3 length is 15 residues. V trimming: 3 bases; J trimming: 1 base; junction bases outside the gene matches: 5. Germline V lookup: CDR1 SGDLS, CDR2 YYNGEE. The complete variable domain, with remaining parts taken from reference TRBV9 and TRBJ1-1, reads DSGVTQTPKHLITATGQRVTLRCSPRSGDLSVYWYQQSLDQGLQFLIQYYNGEERAKGNILERFSAQQFPDLHSELNLSSLELGDSALYFCASSGGTGGNTEAFFGQGTRLTVV.

This clonotype has a handful of counts. This chain connects TRBV13 to TRBJ2-5; D might be TRBD2 (6 bases). In germline, CDR1 is PRHDT, CDR2 FYEKMQ (reference sequence). The V end lost 4 bases, the J end lost 1 base, and 13 bases lay between the germline ends. The CDR3 contains 15 residues. This CDR3 reads CASSSLRDSQETQYF. The DNA of the CDR3 is TGTGCCAGCAGCTCACTCCGGGACTCCCAAGAGACCCAGTACTTC. Full variable domain (outside the CDR3, taken from reference TRBV13 and TRBJ2-5): AAGVIQSPRHLIKEKRETATLKCYPIPRHDTVYWYQQGPGQDPQFLISFYEKMQSDKGSIPDRFSAQQFSDYHSELNMSSLELGDSALYFCASSSLRDSQETQYFGPGTRLLVL.

The CDR3 coding sequence is TGCGCCAGCAGCTTCCGGGACAGCAACACCGGGGAGCTGTTTTTT. This encodes CASSFRDSNTGELFF. The chain uses TRBV5-1 and TRBJ2-2, with TRBD1 matching 7 bases. CDR1 is SGHRS and CDR2 is YFSETQ in the germline V gene. With V trimmed by 2 bases and J by 2 bases, 3 bases remained unmatched. The length of the CDR3 is 15 residues.

V usage is TRBV14 and J usage is TRBJ2-7; 7 nucleotides agree with TRBD1. The germline CDR1 and CDR2 sequences are SGHDN and FVKESK. Losses at the gene ends were 3 bases for V and 5 bases for J; bases not matched to a gene: 7. CDR3 length: 14 residues. The CDR3 sequence is CASSHLTGWNEQYF. CDR3 DNA: TGTGCCAGCAGCCATTTGACAGGGTGGAACGAGCAGTACTTC.

On this clonotype itself: A much larger clonotype is one base distant, so this may be a read error. Likely a read error: the CDR3 ends without its conserved phenylalanine or tryptophan. The V gene is TRBV2, the J gene TRBJ2-5, with D perhaps matching TRBD1 (5 bases). CDR3 length: 12 residues. CDR1 and CDR2 from the germline V gene are SNHLY and FYNNEI. Trimming took off 10 bases at V and 1 base at J, with 10 bases between the two ends. CDR3 coding DNA: TGTGCCACTCGACAGCCCCAAGAGACCCAGTACATC. This codes for CATRQPQETQYI.

This clonotype was observed many times. The gene calls are TRBV29-1 and TRBJ2-7; TRBD1 aligns across 8 bases. V dropped 5 bases and J dropped 5; count of bases not matched to a gene: 11. This CDR3 is 14 amino acids long. Germline CDR1 and CDR2: SQVTM and ANQGSEA. The CDR3 region has the DNA TGCAGCGTTCTTCCCTGGACAGGGAGGAACGAGCAGTACTTC. Amino acid sequence: CSVLPWTGRNEQYF.

The V call is TRBV15, the J call TRBJ1-1; maybe TRBD1 (6 bases). CDR1 is LNHNV and CDR2 is YYDKDF in the germline V gene (reference sequence). V was clipped by 3 bases and J by 4 bases, with 15 bases between them. The CDR3 is made up of 15 amino acids. The CDR3 DNA follows: TGTGCCACCAGCAGTACGACTCAGGGGTCCACTGAAGCTTTCTTT. It translates to CATSSTTQGSTEAFF.

This clonotype was seen many times. J is TRBJ1-3 and V is TRBV2, with D possibly TRBD1 on 6 matching bases. The CDR3 has 15 amino acids. Germline CDR1 SNHLY, CDR2 FYNNEI. Between the trimmed V and J ends, which lost 7 bases and 3 bases, there was a span of 16 bases. The CDR3 DNA reads TGTGCCAGCATTCCGACAGGACGATATGGAAACACCATATATTTT. Its translation: CASIPTGRYGNTIYF. The entire variable domain, with the rest obtained from reference TRBV2 and TRBJ1-3, is as follows: EPEVTQTPSHQVTQMGQEVILRCVPISNHLYFYWYRQILGQKVEFLVSFYNNEISEKSEIFDDQFSVERPDGSNFTLKIRSTKLEDSAMYFCASIPTGRYGNTIYFGEGSWLTVV.

Concerning this clonotype itself: The CDR3 does not end in the conserved phenylalanine or tryptophan, so this is likely a read error. The chain carries TRBV20-1 and TRBJ1-1; D might be TRBD1 (5 bases). CDR1 and CDR2 from the germline V gene are DFQATT and SNEGSKA (reference sequence). V was pared by 1 base and J by 2 bases, with 14 bases between. The CDR3 sequence is 15 residues long. CDR3 in amino acids: CSARVPTAHNTEAFL. The CDR3 nucleotides are TGCAGTGCTAGAGTCCCGACAGCCCACAACACTGAAGCTTTCCTT.

As concerns this clonotype: At one end, the junction sequence differs from germline, possibly due to a read error. CDR3 in amino acids: CASSLASGEAKETQYF. The CDR3 nucleotides read TGTGCCAGCAGCCTAGCCTCCGGGGAGGCGAAAGAGACCCAGTACTTC. The chain carries TRBV7-2 and TRBJ2-5, with D tentatively TRBD2 (6 bases). Looked up from germline, CDR1 is SGHTA and CDR2 is FQGNSA. The CDR3 covers 16 residues. The whole variable domain, remainder taken from reference TRBV7-2 and TRBJ2-5, is GAGVSQSPSNKVTEKGKDVELRCDPISGHTALYWYRQSLGQGLEFLIYFQGNSAPDKSGLPSDRFSAERTGGSVSTLTIQRTQQEDSAVYLCASSLASGEAKETQYFGPGTRLLVL.

The gene calls are TRBV20-1 and TRBJ2-5; 9 bases match TRBD1. This CDR3 spans 13 amino acids. Looked up from germline, CDR1 is DFQATT and CDR2 is SNEGSKA (reference sequence). Unmatched junction bases numbered 5, after V lost 4 bases and J lost 5 bases. The CDR3 loop is CSATTGTGETQYF. The CDR3 DNA is TGCAGTGCTACCACCGGGACAGGGGAGACCCAGTACTTC.

The sample holds many counts of this clonotype. J is TRBJ2-5 and V is TRBV2, with unresolved D. The CDR3 is 13 residues long. Trimming took 5 bases from V and 5 from J, leaving 12 bases between them. CDR1 is SNHLY and CDR2 is FYNNEI in the germline V gene. The DNA for the CDR3 is TGTGCCAGCAGTACCGGGTCGGTGGAGACCCAGTACTTC. Translated, it gives CASSTGSVETQYF.

The chain has TRBV10-3 and TRBJ2-7, with D possibly called TRBD1 or TRBD2 (5 bases each). V was clipped by 10 bases and J by 2 bases, with 18 bases between them. The CDR3 length is 14 residues. From germline, CDR1 is ENHRY and CDR2 SYGVKD. The CDR3 bases are TGTGCCAGCACTCCCCGGGGCGAAGCCTACGAGCAGTACTTC. Its translation: CASTPRGEAYEQYF.

This chain links TRBV20-1 with TRBJ2-5, with D tentatively TRBD2 (7 bases). Trimming left V 7 bases short and J 2 bases short, with 20 bases between. The germline V gene has CDR1 DFQATT and CDR2 SNEGSKA (reference sequence). The CDR3 has 15 residues. CDR3: CSVERAGAVQETQYF. The CDR3, as DNA: TGCAGTGTTGAAAGGGCGGGGGCTGTACAAGAGACCCAGTACTTC.

This clonotype was recorded once. Being one base from a much bigger clone, this may be a read error. The chain has TRBV7-3 and TRBJ1-2; D might be TRBD1 (6 bases). V was pared by 5 bases and J by 3 bases, with 16 bases between. The germline gives CDR1 SGHTA, CDR2 FQGTGA. This CDR3 comprises 15 residues. The CDR3 region has the DNA TGTGCCAGCAGCCCAGGACCTGGGGGCCACTATGGCTACACCTTC. Translating gives CASSPGPGGHYGYTF.

This clonotype was seen ten or more times. The chain combines TRBV20-1 with TRBJ1-2; no firm D call. Trimming stripped 6 bases from V and 4 bases from J, with 18 bases between. Germline CDR1 and CDR2: DFQATT and SNEGSKA (reference sequence). The CDR3 runs 14 residues. CDR3 nucleotide sequence: TGCAGTGCCCCACCGAGCAGTACAATCTATGGCTACACCTTC. This gives the protein CSAPPSSTIYGYTF.

For this clonotype: The junction shows a germline mismatch at one end, possibly a read error. This chain joins TRBV2 and TRBJ1-3; D is uncertain. Per germline, CDR1 SNHLY and CDR2 FYNNEI. This CDR3 spans 15 amino acids. CDR3 in DNA: TGTGCCAGCAGTGATCAGACCGCCTCTGGAAGCACCATATATTTT. Translated: CASSDQTASGSTIYF. The full variable domain, completed using reference TRBV2 and TRBJ1-3, is EPEVTQTPSHQVTQMGQEVILRCVPISNHLYFYWYRQILGQKVEFLVSFYNNEISEKSEIFDDQFSVERPDGSNFTLKIRSTKLEDSAMYFCASSDQTASGSTIYFGEGSWLTVV.

The chain recombines TRBV6-5 with TRBJ1-1; no definite D call. The V gene lost 0 bases and the J gene lost 1 base, with 6 bases spanning the gap. Germline CDR1 is MNHEY and CDR2 is SVGAGI. This CDR3 has 14 amino acids. The CDR3 sequence is CASSYSPPNTEAFF. CDR3 DNA: TGTGCCAGCAGTTACTCGCCTCCGAACACTGAAGCTTTCTTT.

CDR3 sequence reads: CASSPVTANTEAFF. The DNA for the CDR3 is TGTGCCAGCAGTCCCGTGACGGCGAACACTGAAGCTTTCTTT. The V gene is TRBV12-3 or TRBV12-4, the J gene TRBJ1-1, with D unresolved. This CDR3 region has 14 residues. Trimming removed 5 bases from V and 1 base from J, with 11 bases in between.

The rearrangement uses TRBV30 and TRBJ1-5, with D possibly matching TRBD1 (5 bases). V was shortened by 1 base and J by 3 bases, with 7 bases between the two germline ends. Germline values: CDR1 GTSNPN, CDR2 SVGIG (reference sequence). The CDR3 spans 13 residues. CDR3 sequence (DNA): TGTGCCTGGAGTGGGGGGACCAATCAGCCCCAGCATTTT. It translates to CAWSGGTNQPQHF.

This clonotype was observed many times. The chain uses TRBV2 and TRBJ1-2; 10 bases fit TRBD1. From germline, CDR1 is SNHLY and CDR2 FYNNEI. CDR3 length: 15 amino acids. V shed 1 base, J shed 4 bases, and the junction held 3 bases outside the gene matches. CDR3 DNA: TGTGCCAGCAGTGAAGGACGACAGGGGGCCTATGGCTACACCTTC. This gives the protein CASSEGRQGAYGYTF. The full variable domain, its missing parts supplied by reference TRBV2 and TRBJ1-2, is EPEVTQTPSHQVTQMGQEVILRCVPISNHLYFYWYRQILGQKVEFLVSFYNNEISEKSEIFDDQFSVERPDGSNFTLKIRSTKLEDSAMYFCASSEGRQGAYGYTFGSGTRLTVV.

This clonotype was seen a few times. The chain is built from TRBV19 and TRBJ2-7; unclear D gene. Germline-derived CDR1 and CDR2 are LNHDA and SQIVND (reference sequence). V was clipped by 4 bases and J by 0 bases, with 10 bases between them. The CDR3 totals 14 residues. In nucleotides, the CDR3 is TGTGCCAGTAGTAGCCCGGGCATCTCCTACGAGCAGTACTTC. Protein: CASSSPGISYEQYF.

This clonotype came up a few times. This rearrangement joins TRBV6-6 to TRBJ1-4; TRBD1 agrees at 9 bases. Germline CDR1 and CDR2: MNHNY and SVGAGI (reference sequence). The V segment lost 2 bases and the J segment 7 bases; nucleotides outside the gene matches: 5. The CDR3 extends over 15 amino acids. CDR3 bases: TGTGCCAGCAGTTACCGGGACAGGGAGGGTGAAAAACTGTTTTTT. The encoded protein is CASSYRDREGEKLFF.

Comments on this clonotype: The missing conserved phenylalanine or tryptophan at the end of this CDR3 makes a read error likely. The chain couples TRBV9 to TRBJ2-7; D is possibly TRBD1 or TRBD2 (5 bases each). In germline, CDR1 is SGDLS, CDR2 YYNGEE. The length of the CDR3 is 14 residues. V lost 0 bases to trimming and J lost 3 bases, with 10 bases between them. The CDR3 coding sequence is TGTGCCAGCAGCGTAGCTGGGGGATACTACGAGCAGTACCTC. It yields the protein CASSVAGGYYEQYL.

This clonotype was counted ten times or more. The J gene is TRBJ1-6, the V gene TRBV20-1, with D uncertain. The germline V and J ends were trimmed by 5 bases and 5 bases, with 13 bases remaining between them. The CDR3 has 14 amino acids. Germline CDR1 DFQATT, CDR2 SNEGSKA (reference sequence). The CDR3 loop is CSAPMTADNSPLHF. The CDR3 nucleotides are TGCAGTGCTCCCATGACGGCTGATAATTCACCCCTCCACTTT.